The next 9 T cell receptor beta chains were all read from a single sample in a study of T cells in women clearing cervical HPV infection. The method was immunoSEQ multiplex PCR; TCRdb's version includes in-frame clones alone and lacks a portion of them. The repertoire shows 30,000 to 45,000 clones; the top ten hold about 1.7%. The sample taken for sequencing was blood buffy coat. The receptors derive from a woman between 18 and 69 years old with a cervical HPV16 infection that either progressed to CIN3+ or cleared (not recorded which).

As for this clone: The read finishes 3 residues shy of the CDR3 end, and the germline J gene is used to complete it. The chain joins TRBV2 to TRBJ2-1; the match to TRBD2 covers 8 bases. Germline CDR1 SNHLY, CDR2 FYNNEI. With V trimmed by 3 bases and J by 7 bases, 11 bases remained unmatched. The CDR3 extends over 16 amino acids. CDR3 sequence: CASSDPGGVPENEQFF. The covered CDR3 bases are TGTGCCAGCAGTGACCCGGGGGGGGTCCCGGAAAATGAG. The full variable domain, with the rest looked up from reference TRBV2 and TRBJ2-1, is EPEVTQTPSHQVTQMGQEVILRCVPISNHLYFYWYRQILGQKVEFLVSFYNNEISEKSEIFDDQFSVERPDGSNFTLKIRSTKLEDSAMYFCASSDPGGVPENEQFFGPGTRLTVL.

Worth noting for this clone: The sequenced fragment ends 3 residues before the CDR3 boundary, so the rest is inferred from the germline J gene. The V call is TRBV5-5, the J call TRBJ2-7; tentative D call: TRBD2 (6 bases). V was pared by 4 bases and J by 0 bases, with 14 bases between. Per the germline V gene, CDR1 is SGHKS and CDR2 is YYEKEE (reference sequence). The CDR3 contains 15 residues. This CDR3 is CASSLGDLSSYEQYF. The sequenced part of the CDR3 DNA is TGTGCCAGCAGCCTAGGGGACTTGAGCTCCTACGAG.

Comment on this clone: Coverage ceases 3 residues before the CDR3 finishes, and the germline J gene fills in the end. The V call is TRBV20-1, the J call TRBJ1-6, with D perhaps matching TRBD1 (6 bases). From germline, CDR1 is DFQATT and CDR2 SNEGSKA (reference sequence). CDR3 length: 16 residues. V was pared by 3 bases and J by 4 bases, with 16 bases between. The CDR3 spells CSASALIGGYNSPLHF. The CDR3 bases that were read are TGCAGTGCTAGCGCGTTAATAGGGGGTTATAATTCACCC.

Comments on this clone: The read is 3 residues too short to cover the CDR3 end, so that end is filled in from the germline J gene. The chain couples TRBV7-9 to TRBJ2-5; TRBD2 is a possible D gene (6 bases). This CDR3 region has 13 residues. Germline V lookup: CDR1 SEHNR, CDR2 FQNEAQ (reference sequence). This chain's CDR3 is CASSLPGVDTQYF. The CDR3 bases that were read are TGTGCCAGCAGCTTACCGGGGGTAGATACC.

About this clone itself: Sequencing ends 3 residues short of the CDR3 end; the germline J gene provides the rest. The chain couples TRBV20-1 to TRBJ2-7, with D unclear. From germline, CDR1 is DFQATT and CDR2 SNEGSKA (reference sequence). The V end was cut by 0 bases, the J end by 0 bases, with 12 bases between. This CDR3 comprises 15 residues. The covered CDR3 bases are TGCAGTGCTAGAGATCGTAGGGCGAGCTCCTACGAG. Its protein product is CSARDRRASSYE. The complete CDR3 sequence is CSARDRRASSYEQYF.

This clone counts as medium-sized by frequency. The CDR3 end is not reached by the read, which stops 3 residues before it; the germline J gene fills it in. Other DNA sequences in this specimen translate into the identical CDR3. V and J are TRBV6-1 and TRBJ2-3, with a tentative D call TRBD2 (5 bases). Germline assignment: CDR1 MNHNS and CDR2 SASEGT. The CDR3 spans 15 residues. V gave up 4 bases and J gave up 1 base, with 12 bases separating them. CDR3: CASSALALGTDTQYF. The part of the CDR3 DNA that was read is TGTGCCAGCAGTGCCCTAGCTTTGGGCACAGATACG.

A remark on this clone: Read data end 3 residues before the CDR3 end; the end is taken from the germline J gene. The chain is built from TRBV5-1 and TRBJ1-2; 7 bases map to TRBD1. CDR1 and CDR2 (germline): SGHRS, YFSETQ. V shed 4 bases, J shed 3 bases, and the junction held 3 bases outside the gene matches. The CDR3 extends over 13 amino acids. The CDR3 DNA, read in part, is TGCGCCAGCAGCCCGACAGGGTACTATGGC. It is translated as CASSPTGYYG. The CDR3 reads in full as CASSPTGYYGYTF.

Notes on this clone: The read gets to within 3 residues of the CDR3 end, and the germline J gene fills in the rest. The J gene is TRBJ2-3, the V gene TRBV19; 7 bases map to TRBD1. The CDR3 loop spans 13 amino acids. Germline V gene lookup returns CDR1 LNHDA and CDR2 SQIVND (reference sequence). Incomplete CDR3 DNA: TGTGCCAGTACCGACAGGGCCCTCAATCCG. Encoded protein: CASTDRALNP. The complete CDR3 reads CASTDRALNPQYF.

Remarks on this clone: The CDR3 end is not reached by the read, which stops 3 residues before it; the germline J gene fills it in. The chain employs TRBV20-1 and TRBJ1-2; 11 positions agree with TRBD1. Losses at the gene ends were 1 base for V and 2 bases for J; bases not matched to a gene: 3. This CDR3 spans 15 amino acids. CDR1 is DFQATT and CDR2 is SNEGSKA in the germline V gene (reference sequence). The CDR3 protein is CSARGGQGVNYGYTF. CDR3 bases read: TGCAGTGCTAGAGGGGGACAGGGGGTAAACTATGGC.